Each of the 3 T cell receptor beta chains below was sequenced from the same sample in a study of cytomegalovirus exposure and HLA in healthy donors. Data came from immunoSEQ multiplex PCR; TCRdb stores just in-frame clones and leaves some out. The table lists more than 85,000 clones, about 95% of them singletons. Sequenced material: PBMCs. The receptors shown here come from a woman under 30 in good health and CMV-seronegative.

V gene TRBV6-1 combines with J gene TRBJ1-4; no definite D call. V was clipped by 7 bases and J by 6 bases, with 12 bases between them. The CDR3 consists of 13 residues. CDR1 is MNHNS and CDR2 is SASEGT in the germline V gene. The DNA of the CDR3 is TGTGCCAGCACCGGTTTTCCCCATGAAAAACTGTTTTTT. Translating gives CASTGFPHEKLFF.

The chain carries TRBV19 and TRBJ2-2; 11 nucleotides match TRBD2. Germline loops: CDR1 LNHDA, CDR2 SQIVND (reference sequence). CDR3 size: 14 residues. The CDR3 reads CATSGSSNTGELFF. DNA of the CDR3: TGTGCTACTAGCGGGAGTTCGAACACCGGGGAGCTGTTTTTT. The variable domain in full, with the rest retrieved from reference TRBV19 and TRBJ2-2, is DGGITQSPKYLFRKEGQNVTLSCEQNLNHDAMYWYRQDPGQGLRLIYYSQIVNDFQKGDIAEGYSVSREKKESFPLTVTSAQKNPTAFYLCATSGSSNTGELFFGEGSRLTVL.

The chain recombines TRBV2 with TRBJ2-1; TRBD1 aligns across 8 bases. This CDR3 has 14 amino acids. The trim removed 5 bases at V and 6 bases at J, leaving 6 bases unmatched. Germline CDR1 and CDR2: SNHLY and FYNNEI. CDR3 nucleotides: TGTGCCAGCAGTTCTCGGGACAGGCCCAATGAGCAGTTCTTC. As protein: CASSSRDRPNEQFF.